This T cell receptor (beta chain) comes out of a study of T cells in women clearing cervical HPV infection. Overall study context: Cases were women with histologically confirmed HPV16-related CIN3 or worse, including 2 invasive cancers. Case blood was drawn when the lesion was first found; control blood after infection became undetectable.

For this clone: Read sequence stops 3 residues before the CDR3 end, and the germline J gene provides the missing end.

Method: immunoSEQ multiplex PCR; TCRdb's copy keeps in-frame clones and lacks some. Recorded here are 40,000 to 55,000 clones; the top ten clones represent more than 0.8%. HPV was found by MY09/MY11 PCR and dot-blot genotyping. J was trimmed by 1 base and V by 6 bases; bases with no gene match: 7. The CDR3 extends over 15 amino acids. The germline V gene encodes CDR1 MGHRA and CDR2 YSYEKL. Sequenced: blood buffy coat. The chain uses TRBV4-1 and TRBJ2-3; 7 bases are shared with TRBD1. This TCR was recovered from a woman aged 18 to 75 with a cervical HPV16 infection that either progressed to CIN3+ or cleared (not recorded which). This chain's CDR3 is CASRLRDSRTDTQYF. Partial CDR3 DNA: TGCGCCAGCAGGCTCCGGGACAGCCGCACAGATACG.